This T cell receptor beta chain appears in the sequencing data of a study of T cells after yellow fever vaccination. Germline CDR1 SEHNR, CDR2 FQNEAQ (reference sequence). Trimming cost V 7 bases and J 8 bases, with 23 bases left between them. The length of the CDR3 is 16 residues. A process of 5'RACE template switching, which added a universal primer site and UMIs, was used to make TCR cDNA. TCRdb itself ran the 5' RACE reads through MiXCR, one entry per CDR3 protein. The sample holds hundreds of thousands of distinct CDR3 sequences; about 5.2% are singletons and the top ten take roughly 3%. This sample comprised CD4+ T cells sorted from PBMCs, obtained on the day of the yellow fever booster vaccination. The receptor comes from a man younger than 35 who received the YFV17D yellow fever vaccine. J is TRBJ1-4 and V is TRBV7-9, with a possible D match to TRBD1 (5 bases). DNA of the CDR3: TGTGCCAGCAACCGAGGTGGGCAGGGATCGCGAGAAAAACTGTTTTTT. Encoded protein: CASNRGGQGSREKLFF.